These 3 T cell receptor beta chains were all obtained from the same sample, sequenced in a study of T cell changes during pregnancy in multiple sclerosis. The assay was immunoSEQ multiplex PCR, and TCRdb's table has in-frame clones only and misses some. The data hold more than 10,000 clones, with 75% to 90% observed a single time. The sequencing used CD8+ T cells from peripheral blood mononuclear cells, collected after pregnancy. Receptors were obtained from a female donor in good health, enrolled as a control in a pregnancy study.

The rearrangement links TRBV27 to TRBJ1-1; D remains ambiguous. Germline CDR1 and CDR2: MNHEY and SMNVEV (reference sequence). Trimming took off 3 bases at V and 4 bases at J, with 9 bases between the two ends. CDR3 length: 13 amino acids. The chain's CDR3 is CASSFGASTEAFF. The DNA of the CDR3 is TGTGCCAGCAGTTTTGGCGCTAGCACTGAAGCTTTCTTT.

The V gene is TRBV6-4, the J gene TRBJ2-5; 12 bases are shared with TRBD2. Germline CDR1 is MRHNA and CDR2 is SNTAGT. Unmatched junction bases numbered 6, after V lost 10 bases and J lost 6 bases. CDR3 length: 13 amino acids. The CDR3 loop is CAIWTSGKKTQYF. The DNA of the CDR3 is TGTGCCATCTGGACTAGCGGGAAAAAGACCCAGTACTTC.

The rearrangement joins TRBV7-9 to TRBJ1-6; 9 nucleotides agree with TRBD1. The CDR3 contains 15 residues. The germline V gene has CDR1 SEHNR and CDR2 FQNEAQ (reference sequence). J was trimmed by 8 bases and V by 2 bases; bases with no gene match: 4. The CDR3, as DNA: TGTGCCAGCAGCTTAATGACAGGGGGGGATTCACCCCTCCACTTT. Its translation is CASSLMTGGDSPLHF.